These 21 T cell receptor beta chains were all obtained from the same sample, sequenced in a study of CD8 T cells in ankylosing spondylitis. Each CDR3 protein gets one entry after TCRdb re-called the 5' RACE reads with MiXCR. The sample comprises fewer than 550,000 distinct CDR3 sequences, approximately 5% of which are singletons, and 3.5% rests with the top ten. Study-wide results and limits: Typical of ankylosing spondylitis blood, it appeared, was a TCR beta motif of under 10 highly homologous variants.

No antigen is known for these receptors. The sample comprised blood, either unsorted or a sorted T cell fraction (not recorded which). These receptors all stem from a male donor with ankylosing spondylitis.

The chain joins TRBV7-6 to TRBJ2-5, with a weak D call TRBD2 (5 bases). Germline CDR1 is SGHVS and CDR2 is FNYEAQ. This CDR3 region has 13 residues. The V end was cut by 3 bases, the J end by 7 bases, with 12 bases between. The CDR3 is CASSFQEAGTQYF. The CDR3 nucleotides are TGTGCCAGCAGCTTTCAAGAGGCGGGGACCCAGTACTTC.

In this sample, this clonotype turned up many times. The chain has TRBV12-3 or TRBV12-4 and TRBJ1-1; 7 bases match TRBD1. J gave up 4 bases and V 6 bases, and 5 bases lay outside the gene matches. CDR3 length: 13 amino acids. The CDR3 loop is CASRRTGVTEAFF. The CDR3 DNA reads TGTGCCAGCAGGAGAACAGGGGTCACTGAAGCTTTCTTT.

This clonotype was detected ten times or more. The rearrangement joins TRBV5-1 to TRBJ1-1; 9 bases fit TRBD1. Trimming cost V 2 bases and J 0 bases; bases outside gene matches: 2. In germline, CDR1 is SGHRS, CDR2 YFSETQ. The CDR3 length is 15 residues. CDR3 in amino acids: CASSFTGGLNTEAFF. The CDR3 coding sequence is TGCGCCAGCAGCTTTACAGGGGGCCTGAACACTGAAGCTTTCTTT.

This clonotype has only a few counts. The chain employs TRBV5-1 and TRBJ2-7; a possible D gene is TRBD2 (5 bases). The V gene lost 0 bases and the J gene lost 9 bases, with 10 bases spanning the gap. Germline values: CDR1 SGHRS, CDR2 YFSETQ. The CDR3 loop spans 12 amino acids. CDR3 loop: CASSLGRGAQYF. The CDR3 coding sequence is TGCGCCAGCAGCTTGGGTCGGGGAGCGCAGTACTTC.

V gene TRBV4-3 combines with J gene TRBJ2-1; 9 nucleotides agree with TRBD2. From germline, CDR1 is LGHNA and CDR2 YSLEER. With V trimmed by 1 base and J by 3 bases, 4 bases remained unmatched. CDR3 size: 16 residues. CDR3 nucleotide sequence: TGCGCCAGCAGCCAAGGCCTAGCGGGGAGCTACAATGAGCAGTTCTTC. As protein: CASSQGLAGSYNEQFF.

There are many counts of this clonotype. V usage is TRBV7-9 and J usage is TRBJ2-7; D call uncertain. CDR1 and CDR2 (germline): SEHNR, FQNEAQ (reference sequence). V was pared by 5 bases and J by 6 bases, with 14 bases between. The CDR3 covers 13 residues. Written as DNA, the CDR3 is TGTGCCAGCAGCCCAAATTACATAGCCGAGCAGTACTTC. Amino acid sequence: CASSPNYIAEQYF.

This clonotype was picked up many times. The rearrangement joins TRBV15 to TRBJ2-1, with D uncertain. Trimming stripped 2 bases from V and 8 bases from J, with 25 bases between. This CDR3 is built from 18 residues. The germline CDR1 and CDR2 sequences are LNHNV and YYDKDF (reference sequence). The CDR3 spells CATSRPISWKGLRDEQFF. CDR3 DNA: TGTGCCACCAGCAGACCTATCTCTTGGAAGGGTCTACGTGATGAGCAGTTCTTC.

There are many counts of this clonotype. The chain employs TRBV6-1 and TRBJ2-1; 7 positions match TRBD2. The V segment lost 1 base and the J segment 2 bases; nucleotides outside the gene matches: 2. The CDR3 spans 15 residues. Germline assignment: CDR1 MNHNS and CDR2 SASEGT. For the CDR3, the DNA is TGTGCCAGCAGTGAAGGACTAGCCCCCTACAATGAGCAGTTCTTC. This encodes CASSEGLAPYNEQFF.

This clonotype was found many times. The chain recombines TRBV4-3 with TRBJ1-4; D call uncertain. The CDR3 runs 15 residues. Germline V CDR1 and CDR2: LGHNA, YSLEER. Trimming stripped 0 bases from V and 4 bases from J, with 9 bases between. In DNA form, the CDR3 reads TGCGCCAGCAGCCAAGACCTTGGCAGTAATGAAAAACTGTTTTTT. Residues: CASSQDLGSNEKLFF.

This clonotype was seen at least ten times. The CDR3 spells CASSFGLAGPETQYF. In nucleotides, the CDR3 is TGTGCCAGCAGTTTTGGACTAGCGGGTCCGGAGACCCAGTACTTC. V is TRBV6-5 and J is TRBJ2-5; TRBD2 matches 11 bases. From germline, CDR1 is MNHEY and CDR2 SVGAGI. V dropped 4 bases and J dropped 5; count of bases not matched to a gene: 6. CDR3 length: 15 residues.

This clonotype showed up many times. The V and J genes are TRBV7-9 and TRBJ2-7; D is unclear. Germline CDR1 reads SEHNR; CDR2 reads FQNEAQ (reference sequence). This CDR3 region has 12 residues. Trimming pared 5 bases from V and 2 bases from J, leaving 7 bases between. CDR3 coding DNA: TGTGCCAGCAGCGACGGACCCTACGAGCAGTACTTC. It is translated as CASSDGPYEQYF.

In its sample, this clonotype was seen many times. The chain links TRBV6-2 or TRBV6-3 to TRBJ1-2; tentatively, D is TRBD1 (5 bases). The CDR3 runs 15 residues. Deletions cut 0 bases from V and 8 bases from J, with 16 bases between. Germline assignment: CDR1 MNHEY and CDR2 SVGEGT. In DNA, the CDR3 is TGTGCCAGCAGTTACTCGACGGGACGTGCGGGGGGCTACACCTTC. Residues: CASSYSTGRAGGYTF.

In its sample, this clonotype was seen many times. The chain recombines TRBV6-1 with TRBJ2-3; 9 positions match TRBD1. The CDR3 is 15 residues long. CDR1 and CDR2 from the germline V gene are MNHNS and SASEGT. V gave up 6 bases and J gave up 1 base; unmatched junction bases: 5. This CDR3 is CASSRTGVGTDTQYF. The CDR3 nucleotides are TGTGCCAGCAGCCGGACAGGGGTAGGCACAGATACGCAGTATTTT.

At least ten counts were recorded for this clonotype. The V gene is TRBV28, the J gene TRBJ2-7; D might be TRBD1 (5 bases). Per the germline V gene, CDR1 is MDHEN and CDR2 is SYDVKM. CDR3 length: 14 residues. V lost 7 bases to trimming and J lost 3 bases, with 16 bases between them. The CDR3 bases are TGTGCCAGCACCACCTTAGACAGAGACTACGAGCAGTACTTC. Its translation is CASTTLDRDYEQYF.

This clonotype showed up just a few times. The J gene is TRBJ2-3, the V gene TRBV27; the D gene is possibly TRBD1 (5 bases). CDR3 length: 14 residues. The ends were cut back, 3 bases at V and 3 bases at J, with 10 bases in the middle. The germline gives CDR1 MNHEY, CDR2 SMNVEV (reference sequence). Here the CDR3 DNA reads TGTGCCAGCAGTTTCCCGGACAAAACAGATACGCAGTATTTT. Encoded protein: CASSFPDKTDTQYF.

The table lists this clonotype with many counts. The chain combines TRBV7-9 with TRBJ2-5; TRBD2 matches at 11 bases. J gave up 2 bases and V 5 bases, and 10 bases lay outside the gene matches. CDR1 is SEHNR, CDR2 FQNEAQ, per germline (reference sequence). The CDR3 consists of 17 residues. The CDR3 reads CASSHGLAGLTQETQYF. The CDR3 region has the DNA TGTGCCAGCAGCCACGGACTAGCGGGTCTGACTCAAGAGACCCAGTACTTC.

This clonotype occurred many times. V and J are TRBV4-2 and TRBJ1-6; possibly TRBD1 for D (5 bases). Per germline, CDR1 LGHNA and CDR2 YNFKEQ. The length of the CDR3 is 15 residues. Trimming removed 0 bases from V and 9 bases from J, with 12 bases in between. This CDR3 reads CASSQDRDRRSPLHF. The CDR3 DNA sequence: TGTGCCAGCAGCCAAGATCGGGACCGCCGTTCACCCCTCCACTTT.

This clonotype was counted ten times or more. The genes are TRBV20-1 and TRBJ2-3; D remains ambiguous. The V end was cut by 6 bases, the J end by 3 bases, with 13 bases between. The germline CDR1 and CDR2 sequences are DFQATT and SNEGSKA (reference sequence). This CDR3 is 13 amino acids long. CDR3 sequence: CSAGGQRTDTQYF. CDR3 coding DNA: TGCAGTGCAGGCGGTCAAAGGACAGATACGCAGTATTTT.

This clonotype came up many times. The V gene is TRBV6-5, the J gene TRBJ2-2, with TRBD2 as a possible D gene (6 bases). CDR1 is MNHEY, CDR2 SVGAGI, per germline. This CDR3 is 16 amino acids long. Trimming removed 1 base from V and 1 base from J, with 10 bases in between. The CDR3: CASSYWRDRNTGELFF. The CDR3 DNA reads as TGTGCCAGCAGTTACTGGAGGGATAGGAACACCGGGGAGCTGTTTTTT.

This clonotype came up many times. The rearrangement uses TRBV7-9 and TRBJ2-7, with D hard to call. CDR1 and CDR2 from the germline V gene are SEHNR and FQNEAQ (reference sequence). This CDR3 is built from 14 residues. Trimming took 5 bases from V and 5 from J, leaving 16 bases between them. CDR3 sequence (DNA): TGTGCCAGCAGCCTGGGCAGTTGGCTCGACGAGCAGTACTTC. Its translation is CASSLGSWLDEQYF.

This clonotype was counted at least ten times. V is TRBV5-1 and J is TRBJ2-3, with 9 bases matching TRBD2. Germline CDR1 is SGHRS and CDR2 is YFSETQ. V lost 5 bases and J lost 4; bases outside the gene matches: 8. This CDR3 contains 15 residues. Here the CDR3 DNA reads TGCGCCAGCAGGTTTAGCGGGAGACCCTCAGATACGCAGTATTTT. It codes for CASRFSGRPSDTQYF. The full variable domain, rest sourced from reference TRBV5-1 and TRBJ2-3, is KAGVTQTPRYLIKTRGQQVTLSCSPISGHRSVSWYQQTPGQGLQFLFEYFSETQRNKGNFPGRFSGRQFSNSRSEMNVSTLELGDSALYLCASRFSGRPSDTQYFGPGTRLTVL.